This T cell receptor (beta chain) was sequenced for a study of T cells expressing NK-cell markers. Using the 5' RACE reads, TCRdb records one entry per CDR3 protein without DNA. The table for this sample gives roughly 380,000 distinct CDR3 sequences. A word on this clonotype: Antigen: not known.

CDR1 and CDR2 (germline): MNHEY, SVGAGI. The CDR3 is 17 amino acids. Study results and caveats: In more than 5 donors, dominant CD3+CD56+NKG2C+ clones formed about 1.0-7.0% of CD8+ cells. These clonotypes also led the CD3+CD56-NKG2C+ fraction in a few donors.

V and J are TRBV6-5 and TRBJ2-3; TCRdb indicates TRBD1, and absent DNA this call remains unverified. This TCR came from a man aged 18-75 years in good health. The sample taken for sequencing was blood T cells: a sorted CD56 or NKG2C T cell subset, CD4+ or CD8+ T cells, or bulk PBMC T cells (not recorded which). CDR3 amino acids: CASSYSSGGVGTDTQYF.